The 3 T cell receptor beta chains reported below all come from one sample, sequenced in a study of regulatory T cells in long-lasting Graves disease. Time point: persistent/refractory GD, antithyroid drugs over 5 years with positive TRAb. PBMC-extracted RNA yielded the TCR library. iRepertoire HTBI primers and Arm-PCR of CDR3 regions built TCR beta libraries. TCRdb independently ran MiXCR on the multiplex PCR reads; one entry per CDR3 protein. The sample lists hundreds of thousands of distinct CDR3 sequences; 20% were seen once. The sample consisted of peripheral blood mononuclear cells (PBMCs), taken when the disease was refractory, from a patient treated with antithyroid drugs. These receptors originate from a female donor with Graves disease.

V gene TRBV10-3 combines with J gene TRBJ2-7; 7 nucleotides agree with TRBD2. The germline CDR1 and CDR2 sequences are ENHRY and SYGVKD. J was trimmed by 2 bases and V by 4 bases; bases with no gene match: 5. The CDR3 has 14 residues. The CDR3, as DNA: TGTGCCATCAGTGGTGCTAGCGGACCCTACGAGCAGTACTTC. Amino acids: CAISGASGPYEQYF.

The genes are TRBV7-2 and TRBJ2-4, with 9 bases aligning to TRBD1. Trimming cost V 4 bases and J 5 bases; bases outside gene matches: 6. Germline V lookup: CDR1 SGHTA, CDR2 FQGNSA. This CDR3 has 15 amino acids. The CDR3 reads CASSWGQGGENIQYF. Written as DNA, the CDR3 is TGTGCCAGCAGCTGGGGACAGGGAGGGGAAAACATTCAGTACTTC.

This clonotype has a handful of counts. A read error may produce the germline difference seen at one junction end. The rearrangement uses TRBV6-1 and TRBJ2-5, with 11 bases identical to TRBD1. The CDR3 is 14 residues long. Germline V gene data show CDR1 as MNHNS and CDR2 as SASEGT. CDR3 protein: CVSHGTGGQETQYF. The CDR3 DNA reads TGTGTCAGCCACGGGACAGGGGGGCAAGAGACCCAGTACTTC.